Listed here are 26 T cell receptor beta chains from one sample, sequenced in a study of T-cell reconstitution after alpha-beta-depleted transplantation in children. Unique molecular identifiers were incorporated into the prepared TCRbeta library. TCRdb analysed the PCR reads with MiXCR anew, one entry per CDR3 protein. Of about 370,000 distinct CDR3 sequences in the sample, over 20% were seen once. The sample in question was PBMCs from the stem cell graft donor, obtained from the stem cell graft. The receptors were sampled from a human donor who donated a stem cell graft to a child with acute myeloid leukemia.

This clonotype turned up a few times. This chain links TRBV20-1 with TRBJ2-5; 16 nucleotides match TRBD2. In germline, CDR1 is DFQATT, CDR2 SNEGSKA (reference sequence). V gave up 0 bases and J gave up 1 base; unmatched junction bases: 8. This CDR3 has 19 amino acids. CDR3 DNA sequence: TGCAGTGCTAGAGACCTGGGACTAGCGGGAGGGGCCCCCCAAGAGACCCAGTACTTC. Protein: CSARDLGLAGGAPQETQYF.

This chain links TRBV7-6 with TRBJ2-5; D unresolved. The CDR3 is 14 residues long. Germline V gives CDR1 SGHVS, CDR2 FNYEAQ. The V end was cut by 1 base, the J end by 5 bases, with 11 bases between. CDR3 sequence (DNA): TGTGCCAGCAGCTTAGGCAGTCTACCGGAGACCCAGTACTTC. Its translation: CASSLGSLPETQYF.

This clonotype was seen many times. The CDR3 DNA reads TGTGCCAGCAGCCTTGGACAGGGGGCGACTGAAGCTTTCTTT. Protein: CASSLGQGATEAFF. The chain is built from TRBV9 and TRBJ1-1; 11 nucleotides match TRBD1. The germline V gene has CDR1 SGDLS and CDR2 YYNGEE. V trimming: 4 bases; J trimming: 5 bases; junction bases outside the gene matches: 4. The CDR3 is made up of 14 amino acids.

This clonotype turned up a few times. This chain connects TRBV12-3 or TRBV12-4 to TRBJ2-7; the D is unclear. V lost 7 bases to trimming and J lost 2 bases, with 12 bases between them. The CDR3 loop spans 13 amino acids. CDR3 coding DNA: TGTGCCAGCACCGCGGTTCCACCCTACGAGCAGTACTTC. This translates into CASTAVPPYEQYF.

V gene TRBV28 combines with J gene TRBJ2-5; TRBD2 is a possible D gene (5 bases). The germline gives CDR1 MDHEN, CDR2 SYDVKM. The CDR3 is 15 residues long. Trimming removed 8 bases at V and 7 bases at J, with 23 bases between. The CDR3 loop reads CASLPAVGARLTQYF. The CDR3 DNA is TGTGCCAGCTTACCAGCGGTCGGCGCCCGATTGACCCAGTACTTC.

The J gene is TRBJ1-2, the V gene TRBV7-9, with D unresolved. V lost 5 bases, J lost 13 bases, and 17 bases lay in between. Germline loops: CDR1 SEHNR, CDR2 FQNEAQ (reference sequence). The CDR3 extends over 12 amino acids. The chain's CDR3 is CASSQNPIVGTF. The CDR3 bases are TGTGCCAGCAGCCAAAACCCCATCGTTGGCACCTTC.

This clonotype was seen a few times. J is TRBJ1-2 and V is TRBV5-6; D is ambiguous. Germline assignment: CDR1 SGHDT and CDR2 YYEEEE. V was pared by 2 bases and J by 7 bases, with 9 bases between. The CDR3 is 12 residues long. Here the CDR3 reads CASSFKAAGYTF. CDR3 DNA sequence: TGTGCCAGCAGCTTCAAGGCGGCTGGCTACACCTTC. Using reference TRBV5-6 and TRBJ1-2 for the parts outside the CDR3, the full variable domain is DAGVTQSPTHLIKTRGQQVTLRCSPKSGHDTVSWYQQALGQGPQFIFQYYEEEERQRGNFPDRFSGHQFPNYSSELNVNALLLGDSALYLCASSFKAAGYTFGSGTRLTVV.

The V gene is TRBV10-3, the J gene TRBJ2-3; 10 bases are a match to TRBD1. Germline-derived CDR1 and CDR2 are ENHRY and SYGVKD. Losses at the gene ends were 0 bases for V and 5 bases for J; bases not matched to a gene: 5. This CDR3 is built from 16 residues. This chain's CDR3 is CAISESPGTGEDTQYF. CDR3 nucleotides: TGTGCCATCAGTGAGTCCCCCGGGACAGGGGAAGATACGCAGTATTTT.

The chain has TRBV12-3 or TRBV12-4 and TRBJ2-1, with D possibly being TRBD1 (6 bases). Deletions cut 3 bases from V and 4 bases from J, with 16 bases between. CDR3 length: 16 residues. The CDR3 reads CASSFPPGQGYNEQFF. The DNA for the CDR3 is TGTGCCAGCAGTTTTCCGCCGGGACAAGGGTACAATGAGCAGTTCTTC.

This clonotype came up a few times. The V gene is TRBV20-1, the J gene TRBJ2-7; 11 bases are a match to TRBD2. J lost 0 bases, V lost 1 base, and 2 bases had no gene match. Germline CDR1 is DFQATT and CDR2 is SNEGSKA (reference sequence). This CDR3 region has 15 residues. This chain's CDR3 is CSARGGTSGSYEQYF. CDR3 DNA sequence: TGCAGTGCTAGAGGAGGGACTAGCGGCTCCTACGAGCAGTACTTC.

This clonotype was observed many times. V gene TRBV13 combines with J gene TRBJ2-1, with 11 bases aligning to TRBD2. In germline, CDR1 is PRHDT, CDR2 FYEKMQ (reference sequence). The CDR3 is made up of 17 amino acids. V shed 11 bases, J shed 1 base, and the junction held 13 bases outside the gene matches. As DNA, the CDR3 is TGTGCCGGAAGAGAATTAGCGGGAGGGCAGTCCTACAATGAGCAGTTCTTC. It translates to CAGRELAGGQSYNEQFF.

This clonotype occurred many times. J is TRBJ2-2 and V is TRBV25-1, with 9 positions matching TRBD1. V gave up 4 bases and J gave up 3 bases; unmatched junction bases: 0. The CDR3 loop spans 14 amino acids. Per the germline V gene, CDR1 is MGHDK and CDR2 is SYGVNS. CDR3 DNA sequence: TGTGCCAGCAGTGGACAGGGGGACACCGGGGAGCTGTTTTTT. This gives the protein CASSGQGDTGELFF.

This clonotype was counted a few times. The rearrangement links TRBV7-9 to TRBJ2-1; the D gene is possibly TRBD2 (6 bases). Trimming removed 2 bases at V and 5 bases at J, with 19 bases between. Germline CDR1 reads SEHNR; CDR2 reads FQNEAQ (reference sequence). This CDR3 is built from 17 residues. In DNA form, the CDR3 reads TGTGCCAGCAGCTTAAGCAGTAGCGGAAATTCGAACAATGAGCAGTTCTTC. Its protein product is CASSLSSSGNSNNEQFF. Using reference TRBV7-9 and TRBJ2-1 for the parts outside the CDR3, the full variable domain is DTGVSQNPRHKITKRGQNVTFRCDPISEHNRLYWYRQTLGQGPEFLTYFQNEAQLEKSRLLSDRFSAERPKGSFSTLEIQRTEQGDSAMYLCASSLSSSGNSNNEQFFGPGTRLTVL.

This clonotype was recorded at least ten times. This chain connects TRBV29-1 to TRBJ2-3; D is perhaps TRBD2 (6 bases). V dropped 4 bases and J dropped 2 bases, with 10 bases sitting between them. This CDR3 contains 13 residues. The V gene's germline CDR1 is SQVTM and CDR2 ANQGSEA. CDR3 residues: CSVAGADTDTQYF. CDR3 nucleotide sequence: TGCAGCGTTGCGGGAGCGGACACAGATACGCAGTATTTT.

This chain connects TRBV5-5 to TRBJ2-7, with 8 positions matching TRBD1. Germline V lookup: CDR1 SGHKS, CDR2 YYEKEE (reference sequence). The CDR3 spans 15 residues. Losses at the gene ends were 4 bases for V and 3 bases for J; bases not matched to a gene: 9. The CDR3 loop reads CASSNTGGRGYEQYF. In nucleotides, the CDR3 is TGTGCCAGCAGCAATACAGGGGGTAGAGGCTACGAGCAGTACTTC. Drawing the rest from reference TRBV5-5 and TRBJ2-7, the complete variable domain is DAGVTQSPTHLIKTRGQQVTLRCSPISGHKSVSWYQQVLGQGPQFIFQYYEKEERGRGNFPDRFSARQFPNYSSELNVNALLLGDSALYLCASSNTGGRGYEQYFGPGTRLTVT.

The sample holds many counts of this clonotype. In DNA form, the CDR3 reads TGTGCCAGCAGGTCAAACTGGGCGGACGAGCAGTACTTC. Amino acids: CASRSNWADEQYF. The chain recombines TRBV27 with TRBJ2-7, with no clear D. The CDR3 is made up of 13 amino acids. Germline V gene lookup returns CDR1 MNHEY and CDR2 SMNVEV (reference sequence). Trimming cost V 6 bases and J 5 bases, with 14 bases left between them.

V usage is TRBV7-8 and J usage is TRBJ1-2; D may be TRBD1 (5 bases). V dropped 1 base and J dropped 6 bases, with 9 bases sitting between them. The CDR3 consists of 13 residues. Germline values: CDR1 SGHVS, CDR2 FQNEAQ. The CDR3 loop is CASSLGGVDGYTF. DNA for the CDR3: TGTGCCAGCAGCTTAGGGGGGGTTGATGGCTACACCTTC.

This clonotype was recorded many times. This chain links TRBV7-2 with TRBJ2-4; maybe TRBD1 (7 bases). V was shortened by 4 bases and J by 4 bases, with 17 bases between the two germline ends. Per germline, CDR1 SGHTA and CDR2 FQGNSA. CDR3 length: 16 amino acids. The CDR3 sequence: CASSYRGVGGKNIQYF. The DNA of the CDR3 is TGTGCCAGCAGCTACAGGGGTGTAGGGGGGAAAAACATTCAGTACTTC.

This clonotype occurred a few times. The rearrangement uses TRBV20-1 and TRBJ1-6; D remains unclear. The CDR3 totals 14 residues. Trimming took off 4 bases at V and 8 bases at J, with 15 bases between the two ends. Germline CDR1 reads DFQATT; CDR2 reads SNEGSKA (reference sequence). CDR3 sequence (DNA): TGCAGTGCTACCTTAGGGCGGAGGTATTCACCCCTCCACTTT. Translated, it gives CSATLGRRYSPLHF.

The chain combines TRBV29-1 with TRBJ2-2; TRBD2 matches at 12 bases. The CDR3 consists of 16 residues. The V segment lost 4 bases and the J segment 0 bases; nucleotides outside the gene matches: 3. In germline, CDR1 is SQVTM, CDR2 ANQGSEA. The CDR3 region has the DNA TGCAGCGTTGCCGGACTAGCGGGAACGAACACCGGGGAGCTGTTTTTT. Its protein product is CSVAGLAGTNTGELFF.

This clonotype was observed a handful of times. The rearrangement uses TRBV27 and TRBJ1-1; 7 nucleotides align to TRBD1. The CDR3 runs 13 residues. With V trimmed by 6 bases and J by 4 bases, 5 bases remained unmatched. Germline V CDR1 and CDR2: MNHEY, SMNVEV (reference sequence). The CDR3 here is CASSLRTGTEAFF. The CDR3 bases are TGTGCCAGCAGCCTACGGACAGGCACTGAAGCTTTCTTT.

As DNA, the CDR3 is TGTGCCAGCAGTCGCGTTACAACAGGGGCAGGCACAGATACGCAGTATTTT. This translates into CASSRVTTGAGTDTQYF. This chain joins TRBV12-3 or TRBV12-4 and TRBJ2-3; 7 bases are shared with TRBD1. Germline trimming cut 5 bases from V and 1 base from J; bases unmatched to any gene: 12. This CDR3 is built from 17 residues.

The chain uses TRBV10-2 and TRBJ2-3, with D perhaps assigned TRBD1 or TRBD2 (6 bases each). The CDR3 consists of 17 residues. CDR1 WSHSY and CDR2 SAAADI come from the germline V gene. V was clipped by 6 bases and J by 5 bases, with 24 bases between them. CDR3 bases: TGCGCCAGCAGGGGGGGCAGGTCACAGCGAGAGATAGATACGCAGTATTTT. This translates into CASRGGRSQREIDTQYF.

The rearrangement joins TRBV11-3 to TRBJ2-1, with D possibly TRBD1 on 6 matching bases. The CDR3 consists of 14 residues. Trimming removed 3 bases from V and 6 bases from J, with 12 bases in between. CDR1 and CDR2 from the germline V gene are SGHNT and YENEEA. CDR3 DNA sequence: TGTGCCAGCAGCTTGGGGACACGGATCAATGAGCAGTTCTTC. Residues: CASSLGTRINEQFF.

This clonotype came up a few times. The rearrangement links TRBV5-1 to TRBJ1-4, with a possible D match to TRBD1 (6 bases). The CDR3 is made up of 18 amino acids. Trimming took off 4 bases at V and 3 bases at J, with 22 bases between the two ends. CDR1 and CDR2 from the germline V gene are SGHRS and YFSETQ. The CDR3 loop is CASSPGMGLQGPNEKLFF. The CDR3 DNA follows: TGCGCCAGCAGCCCTGGTATGGGGCTACAGGGCCCTAATGAAAAACTGTTTTTT. Full variable domain (missing parts from reference TRBV5-1 and TRBJ1-4): KAGVTQTPRYLIKTRGQQVTLSCSPISGHRSVSWYQQTPGQGLQFLFEYFSETQRNKGNFPGRFSGRQFSNSRSEMNVSTLELGDSALYLCASSPGMGLQGPNEKLFFGSGTQLSVL.

This clonotype was counted between two and nine times. The chain joins TRBV20-1 to TRBJ2-3; D possibly corresponds to TRBD1 (5 bases). The CDR3 runs to 16 residues. V dropped 5 bases and J dropped 3 bases, with 21 bases sitting between them. CDR1 DFQATT and CDR2 SNEGSKA come from the germline V gene (reference sequence). CDR3 residues: CSALKFTLSGTDTQYF. The CDR3 DNA sequence: TGCAGTGCTCTCAAATTCACCCTCTCAGGGACAGATACGCAGTATTTT.